The clone carrying this T cell receptor (beta chain) was counted a few times. The target antigen is unknown. The record originates from a study of CD8 T cells in ankylosing spondylitis. TCRdb called the 5' RACE reads again in MiXCR, with one record for every CDR3 protein. The table has more than 300,000 distinct CDR3 sequences, less than 10% seen once; the top ten hold roughly 15%. Study findings and constraints: Made up of 7 to 9 highly homologous variants, a TCR beta motif appeared characteristic of ankylosing spondylitis blood.

The CDR3 is made up of 15 amino acids. Trimming at V came to 3 bases and at J to 3 bases, leaving 5 bases not matched to a gene. The germline CDR1 and CDR2 sequences are MGHRA and YSYEKL. The receptor was derived from a male donor with ankylosing spondylitis. The sample comprised blood, either unsorted or a sorted T cell fraction (not recorded which). V is TRBV4-1 and J is TRBJ2-7; 10 nucleotides line up with TRBD1. DNA of the CDR3: TGCGCCAGCAGCCAGCCCAGGGACAGGGGCTACGAGCAGTACTTC. Translation: CASSQPRDRGYEQYF.